This T cell receptor (beta chain) was profiled in a study of cytomegalovirus exposure and HLA in healthy donors. Study-wide points: Some V segments could not be told apart, so they were left out, TRBV6-2 and TRBV6-3 among them. Later work found that TCR association rates differed between HLA loci; DRB1 had the most and HLA-C the fewest. In a later analysis, at a false discovery rate of 0.05, 15,000 to 20,000 TCR beta sequences matched HLA alleles.

Germline loops: CDR1 SGHKS, CDR2 YYEKEE (reference sequence). V was trimmed by 0 bases and J by 4 bases, leaving 13 bases between them. The CDR3 loop spans 15 amino acids. The PCR was carried out with 60 Vbeta primers and 13 Jbeta primers. Original methodology: Later, 75 million to 100 million unique TCR beta chains were counted in an analysis, and around 11 million of them were shared. The table came from immunoSEQ multiplex PCR; TCRdb's copy has only in-frame clones and leaves some out. Clone size and V and J calls were adopted from that table, with D and trimming inferred from the DNA. This sample has about 160,000 clones, with 70% to 80% found just once. Details on this clone: Its antigen is as yet unknown.

The genes are TRBV5-5 and TRBJ1-2; D is possibly TRBD1 (6 bases). The receptor's source is a woman between 50 and 59 years old in good health and CMV-seronegative. The sequenced sample consisted of PBMCs. CDR3 residues: CASSLERGLGYGYTF. The CDR3 nucleotides are TGTGCCAGCAGCTTGGAGCGGGGGCTCGGCTATGGCTACACCTTC.